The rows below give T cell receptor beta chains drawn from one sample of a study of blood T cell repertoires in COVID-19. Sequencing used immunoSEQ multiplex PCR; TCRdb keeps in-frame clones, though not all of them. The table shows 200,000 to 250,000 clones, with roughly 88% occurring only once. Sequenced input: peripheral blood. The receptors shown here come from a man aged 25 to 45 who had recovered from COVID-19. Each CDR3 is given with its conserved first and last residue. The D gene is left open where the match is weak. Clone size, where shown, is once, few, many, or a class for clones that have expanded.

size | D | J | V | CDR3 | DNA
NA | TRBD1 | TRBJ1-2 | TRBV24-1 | CATSDGQAPYGYTF | TGTGCCACCAGTGATGGACAGGCCCCCTATGGCTACACCTTC
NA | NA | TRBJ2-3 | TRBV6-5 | CASCRGDTQYF | TGTGCCAGCTGCCGGGGAGATACGCAGTATTTT
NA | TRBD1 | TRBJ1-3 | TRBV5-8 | CASRGQNSGNTIYF | TGTGCCAGCAGGGGACAGAACTCTGGAAACACCATATATTTT
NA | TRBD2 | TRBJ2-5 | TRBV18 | CASSRPGGPGETQYF | TGTGCCAGCTCACGCCCGGGGGGGCCGGGAGAGACCCAGTACTTC
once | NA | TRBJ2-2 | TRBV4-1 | CASSFRRSLNTGELFF | TGCGCCAGCAGCTTCCGTAGATCGCTTAACACCGGGGAGCTGTTTTTT
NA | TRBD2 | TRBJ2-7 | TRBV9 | CASSVESSGAVYEQYF | TGTGCCAGCAGCGTAGAATCTAGCGGGGCTGTCTACGAGCAGTACTTC
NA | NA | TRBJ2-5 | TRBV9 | CASSVTWRQETQYF | TGTGCCAGCAGCGTGACATGGAGGCAAGAGACCCAGTACTTC
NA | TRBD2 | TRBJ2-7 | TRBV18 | CASSESGSSYEQYF | TGTGCCAGCTCCGAAAGCGGGAGCTCCTACGAGCAGTACTTC
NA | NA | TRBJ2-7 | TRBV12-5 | CASGLGGQSYEQYF | TGTGCTAGTGGTTTGGGCGGACAGTCCTACGAGCAGTACTTC
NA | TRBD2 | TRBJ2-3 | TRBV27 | CASSISPGSGGSPMYF | TGTGCCAGCAGTATTTCCCCTGGCAGCGGGGGGTCCCCCATGTATTTT
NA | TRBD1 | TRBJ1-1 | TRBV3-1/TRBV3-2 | CASSQGRGQGLRNTEAFF | TGTGCCAGCAGCCAAGGACGGGGACAGGGATTGAGGAACACTGAAGCTTTCTTT
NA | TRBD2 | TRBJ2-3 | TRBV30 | CAWSVRPAGGPRDTQYF | TGTGCCTGGAGTGTACGTCCAGCGGGGGGGCCTAGAGATACGCAGTATTTT
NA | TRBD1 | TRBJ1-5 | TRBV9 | CASSPGQSNQPQHF | TGTGCCAGCAGCCCGGGACAGTCCAATCAGCCCCAGCATTTT
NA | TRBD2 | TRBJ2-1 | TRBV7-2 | CASSTLAAYNEQFF | TGTGCCAGCAGCACCCTAGCGGCCTACAATGAGCAGTTCTTC